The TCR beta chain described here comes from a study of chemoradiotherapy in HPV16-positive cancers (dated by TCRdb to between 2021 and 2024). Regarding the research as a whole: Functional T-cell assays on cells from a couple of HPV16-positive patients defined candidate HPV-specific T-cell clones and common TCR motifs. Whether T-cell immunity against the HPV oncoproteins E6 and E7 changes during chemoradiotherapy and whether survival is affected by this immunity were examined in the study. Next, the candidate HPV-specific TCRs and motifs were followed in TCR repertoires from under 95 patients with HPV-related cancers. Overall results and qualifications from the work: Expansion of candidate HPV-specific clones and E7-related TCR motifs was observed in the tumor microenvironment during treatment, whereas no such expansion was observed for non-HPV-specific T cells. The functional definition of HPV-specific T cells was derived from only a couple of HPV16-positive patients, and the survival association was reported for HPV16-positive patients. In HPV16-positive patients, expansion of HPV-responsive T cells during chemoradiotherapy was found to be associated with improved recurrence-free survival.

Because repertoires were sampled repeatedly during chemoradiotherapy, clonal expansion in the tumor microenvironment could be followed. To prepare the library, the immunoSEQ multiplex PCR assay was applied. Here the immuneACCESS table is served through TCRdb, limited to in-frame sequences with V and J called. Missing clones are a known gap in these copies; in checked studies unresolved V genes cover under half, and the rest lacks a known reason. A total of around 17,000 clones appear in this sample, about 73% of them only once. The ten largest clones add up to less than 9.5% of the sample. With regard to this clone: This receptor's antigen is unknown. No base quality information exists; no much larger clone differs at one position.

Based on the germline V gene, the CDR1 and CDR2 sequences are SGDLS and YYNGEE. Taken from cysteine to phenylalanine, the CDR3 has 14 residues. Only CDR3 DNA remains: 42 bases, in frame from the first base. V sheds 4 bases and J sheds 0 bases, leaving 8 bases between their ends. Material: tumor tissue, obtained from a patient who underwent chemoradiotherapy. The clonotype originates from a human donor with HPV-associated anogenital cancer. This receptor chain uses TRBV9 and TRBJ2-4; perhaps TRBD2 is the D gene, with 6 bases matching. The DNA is TGTGCCAGCAGCCCCGGGGGAGCCAAAAACATTCAGTACTTC. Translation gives CASSPGGAKNIQYF.